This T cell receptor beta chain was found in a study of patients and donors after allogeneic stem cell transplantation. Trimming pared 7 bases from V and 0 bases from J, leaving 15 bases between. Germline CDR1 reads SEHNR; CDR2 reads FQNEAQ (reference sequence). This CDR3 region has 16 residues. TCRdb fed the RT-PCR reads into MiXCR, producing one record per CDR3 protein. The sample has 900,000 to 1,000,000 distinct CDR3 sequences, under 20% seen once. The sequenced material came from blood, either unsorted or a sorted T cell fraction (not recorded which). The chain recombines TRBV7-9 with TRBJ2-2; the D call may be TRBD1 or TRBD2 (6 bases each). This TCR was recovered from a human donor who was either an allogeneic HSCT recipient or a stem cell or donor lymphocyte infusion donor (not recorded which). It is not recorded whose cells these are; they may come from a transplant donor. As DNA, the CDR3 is TGTGCCAGCAATAAAGCGGAGGGGGCGAACACCGGGGAGCTGTTTTTT. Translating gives CASNKAEGANTGELFF.